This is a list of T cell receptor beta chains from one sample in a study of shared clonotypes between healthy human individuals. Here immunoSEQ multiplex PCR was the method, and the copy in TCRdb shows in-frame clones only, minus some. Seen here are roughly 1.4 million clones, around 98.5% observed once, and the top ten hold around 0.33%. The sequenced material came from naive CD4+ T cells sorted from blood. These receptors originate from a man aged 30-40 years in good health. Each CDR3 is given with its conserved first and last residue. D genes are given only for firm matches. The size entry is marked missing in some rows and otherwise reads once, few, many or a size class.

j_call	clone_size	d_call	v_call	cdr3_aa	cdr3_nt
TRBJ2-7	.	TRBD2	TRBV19	CASSIPGTSGYYEQYF	TGTGCCAGTAGTATCCCCGGGACTAGCGGCTACTACGAGCAGTACTTC
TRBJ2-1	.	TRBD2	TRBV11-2	CASSPPLAGISYNEQFF	TGTGCCAGCAGTCCACCCCTAGCGGGAATCTCCTACAATGAGCAGTTCTTC
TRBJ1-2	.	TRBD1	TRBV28	CASSSDRVGGYTF	TGTGCCAGCAGTTCGGACAGGGTCGGTGGCTACACCTTC
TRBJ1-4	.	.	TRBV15	CATSPTGGRAEKLFF	TGTGCCACCAGCCCGACGGGGGGTCGGGCTGAAAAACTGTTTTTT
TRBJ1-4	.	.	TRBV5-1	CASSLVGANEKLFF	TGCGCCAGCAGCTTGGTGGGAGCTAATGAAAAACTGTTTTTT
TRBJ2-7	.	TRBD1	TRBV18	CASSPFGRTGAREQYF	TGTGCCAGCTCACCATTTGGACGGACAGGGGCAAGGGAGCAGTACTTC
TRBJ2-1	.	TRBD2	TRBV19	CLWGLAGSKYNEQFF	TGTCTCTGGGGGCTAGCGGGAAGTAAATACAATGAGCAGTTCTTC
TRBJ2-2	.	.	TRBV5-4	CASSLASGGFTGELFF	TGTGCCAGCAGCTTGGCCTCGGGGGGCTTCACCGGGGAGCTGTTTTTT
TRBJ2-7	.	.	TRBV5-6	CASSFRGVGSHEQYF	TGTGCCAGCAGCTTCCGAGGCGTGGGTTCACACGAGCAGTACTTC
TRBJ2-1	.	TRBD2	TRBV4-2	CASSQDGLAGNEQFF	TGTGCCAGCAGCCAAGATGGACTAGCGGGGAATGAGCAGTTCTTC
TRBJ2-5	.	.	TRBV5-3	CAPRVRRRETQYF	TGTGCCCCCCGCGTTCGGCGACGAGAGACCCAGTACTTC
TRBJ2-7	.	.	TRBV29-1	CSVAPAGSSNEQYF	TGCAGCGTCGCCCCGGCAGGGAGCAGCAACGAGCAGTACTTC
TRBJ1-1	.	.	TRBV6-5	CASSYSTMNTEAFF	TGTGCCAGCAGTTACTCGACTATGAACACTGAAGCTTTCTTT
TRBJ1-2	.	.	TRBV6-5	CASRTPKDYGYTF	TGTGCCAGCAGGACCCCTAAGGACTATGGCTACACCTTC
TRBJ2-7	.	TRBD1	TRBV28	CASSLPGQGAGSYEQYF	TGTGCCAGCAGTCTACCGGGACAGGGGGCGGGCTCCTACGAGCAGTACTTC
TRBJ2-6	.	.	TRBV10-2	CASSPISSGANVLTF	TGCGCCAGCAGTCCTATTTCCTCTGGGGCCAACGTCCTGACTTTC
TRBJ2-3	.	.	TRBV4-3	CASSQDPPGPSTDTQYF	TGCGCCAGCAGCCAAGATCCCCCAGGCCCAAGCACAGATACGCAGTATTTT
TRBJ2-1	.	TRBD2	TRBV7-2	CASSLAGTSGGEQFF	TGTGCCAGCAGCTTGGCCGGGACTAGCGGTGGGGAGCAGTTCTTC
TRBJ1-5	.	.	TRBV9	CASSASPHLPQHF	TGTGCCAGCAGCGCGTCGCCCCATCTGCCCCAGCATTTT
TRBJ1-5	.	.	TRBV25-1	CASSAGTVGNQPQHF	TGTGCCAGCAGTGCTGGCACGGTCGGCAATCAGCCCCAGCATTTT
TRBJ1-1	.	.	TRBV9	CASSIVQGWTEAFF	TGTGCCAGCAGTATTGTCCAGGGTTGGACTGAAGCTTTCTTT
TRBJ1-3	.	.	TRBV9	CASSGHLRTGSGDTIYF	TGTGCCAGCAGCGGACACTTACGGACGGGGTCGGGGGACACCATATATTTT
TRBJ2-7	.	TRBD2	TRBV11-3	CASSEGLAGLYEQYF	TGTGCCAGCAGCGAGGGACTAGCGGGACTTTACGAGCAGTACTTC
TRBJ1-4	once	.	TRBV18	CASSPEALPNEKLFF	TGTGCCAGCTCACCAGAGGCACTCCCTAATGAAAAACTGTTTTTT
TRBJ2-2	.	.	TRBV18	CASSPGPYTGELFF	TGTGCCAGCTCACCGGGGCCTTACACCGGGGAGCTGTTTTTT
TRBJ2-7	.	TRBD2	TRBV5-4	CASSPGLADTYEQYF	TGTGCCAGCAGCCCGGGACTAGCGGATACTTACGAGCAGTACTTC
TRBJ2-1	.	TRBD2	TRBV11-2	CASSLGAGTSGPDNEQFF	TGTGCCAGCAGCTTAGGGGCCGGGACTAGCGGACCAGACAATGAGCAGTTCTTC
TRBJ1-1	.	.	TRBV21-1	CASSKAGRNRGLENTEAFF	TGTGCCAGCAGCAAAGCAGGGCGGAACAGGGGGCTTGAGAACACTGAAGCTTTCTTT
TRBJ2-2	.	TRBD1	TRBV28	CASKLGTVNTGELFF	TGTGCCAGCAAATTAGGGACAGTGAACACCGGGGAGCTGTTTTTT
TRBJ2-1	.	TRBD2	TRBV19	CASSFLGLAGAWFF	TGTGCCAGTAGTTTCTTGGGACTAGCGGGAGCATGGTTCTTC
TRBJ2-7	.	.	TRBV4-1	CASSPGWPYEQYF	TGCGCCAGCAGCCCAGGATGGCCCTACGAGCAGTACTTC
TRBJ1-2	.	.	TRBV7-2	CASSLGPDGKPGGYTF	TGTGCCAGCAGCTTAGGGCCAGACGGTAAGCCGGGAGGCTACACCTTC
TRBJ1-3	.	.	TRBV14	CASSPERYGNTIYF	TGTGCCAGCAGCCCTGAGCGTTATGGAAACACCATATATTTT
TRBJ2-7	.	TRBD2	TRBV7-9	CASSNPWKIAGLPEQYF	TGTGCCAGCAGCAACCCTTGGAAGATAGCGGGACTTCCCGAGCAGTACTTC
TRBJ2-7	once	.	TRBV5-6	CASSLGLDSYEQYF	TGTGCCAGCAGTCTCGGACTCGACTCCTACGAGCAGTACTTC
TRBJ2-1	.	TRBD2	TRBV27	CASSLTALAGGPWDNEQFF	TGTGCCAGCAGTTTAACGGCCCTAGCGGGAGGGCCCTGGGACAATGAGCAGTTCTTC
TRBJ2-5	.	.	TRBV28	CASSFGDFPRETQYF	TGTGCCAGCAGTTTTGGGGACTTCCCGAGGGAGACCCAGTACTTC
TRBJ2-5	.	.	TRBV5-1	CASSLQPMTPGETQYF	TGCGCCAGCAGCTTACAACCGATGACTCCGGGGGAGACCCAGTACTTC
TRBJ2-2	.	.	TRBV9	CASSGSSRELFF	TGTGCCAGCAGCGGTTCCAGTCGGGAGCTGTTTTTT
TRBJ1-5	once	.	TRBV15	CATSRDRGGTGNQPQHF	TGTGCCACCAGCAGAGATCGGGGTGGAACGGGCAATCAGCCCCAGCATTTT
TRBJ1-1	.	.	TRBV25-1	CASTGVGEAFF	TGTGCCAGCACCGGGGTCGGTGAAGCTTTCTTT
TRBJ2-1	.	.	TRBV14	CASSHSGKGGRQFF	TGTGCCAGCAGCCATAGCGGCAAAGGAGGTCGGCAGTTCTTC
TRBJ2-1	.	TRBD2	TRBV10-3	CAISESSAGGYGQFF	TGTGCCATCAGTGAGTCGAGTGCGGGGGGGTACGGGCAGTTCTTC
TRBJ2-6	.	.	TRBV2	CASSLSSGANVLTF	TGTGCCAGCAGCCTTAGCTCTGGGGCCAACGTCCTGACTTTC
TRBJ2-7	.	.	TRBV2	CASSRTSYEQYF	TGTGCCAGCAGTAGAACTTCCTACGAGCAGTACTTC
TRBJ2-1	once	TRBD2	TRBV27	CASSSGLVDYNEQFF	TGTGCCAGCAGTTCGGGACTAGTAGACTACAATGAGCAGTTCTTC
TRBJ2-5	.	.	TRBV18	CASSPGPGRGTQYF	TGTGCCAGCTCACCAGGACCGGGGCGTGGGACCCAGTACTTC
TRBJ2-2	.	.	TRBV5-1	CASSRERAGELFF	TGCGCCAGCAGCAGGGAGCGGGCCGGGGAGCTGTTTTTT
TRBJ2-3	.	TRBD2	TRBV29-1	CSAGRFDTDTQYF	TGCAGCGCCGGGAGGTTCGACACAGATACGCAGTATTTT
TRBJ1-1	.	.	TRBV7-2	CASSLQGRVTEAFF	TGTGCCAGCAGCTTACAGGGTAGAGTGACTGAAGCTTTCTTT
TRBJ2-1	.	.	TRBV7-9	CASRGRKSSYNEQFF	TGTGCCAGCAGAGGCCGAAAGAGCTCCTACAATGAGCAGTTCTTC
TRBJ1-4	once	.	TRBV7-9	CASSLRRIATNEKLFF	TGTGCCAGCAGCTTGAGACGGATTGCAACTAATGAAAAACTGTTTTTT